This is a list of T cell receptor beta chains from one sample in a study of T cell responses to AZD1222 COVID-19 vaccine. Repertoires were generated with immunoSEQ multiplex PCR, while TCRdb's copy carries only in-frame clones and drops some. The sample holds around 100,000 clones, approximately 84% seen once. This specimen consisted of peripheral blood, obtained on day 0 of AZD1222 vaccination. Every receptor here comes from an adult in good health. Both conserved end residues are part of each CDR3. The order of the fields is V gene, J gene, D gene, clone size, CDR3 protein, CDR3 DNA. A D gene is named only where the DNA matches it firmly. Size is omitted from some rows. Given values are once, few, many or a class for expanded clones.

V: TRBV15; J: TRBJ1-4; D: -; size: once; CDR3: CATSRDIGGARLFF; DNA: TGTGCCACCAGCAGAGATATAGGGGGGGCACGACTGTTTTTT
V: TRBV7-2; J: TRBJ2-2; D: TRBD2; size: -; CDR3: CASSSRLAGEPGELFF; DNA: TGTGCCAGCAGCTCCAGACTAGCGGGAGAGCCCGGGGAGCTGTTTTTT
V: TRBV7-8; J: TRBJ1-4; D: -; size: -; CDR3: CASSSYIDSTNEKLFF; DNA: TGTGCCAGCAGCTCATACATTGACTCAACTAATGAAAAACTGTTTTTT
V: TRBV27; J: TRBJ2-4; D: -; size: -; CDR3: CASSLSGTRLAKNIQYF; DNA: TGTGCCAGCAGTTTATCCGGGACAAGATTAGCCAAAAACATTCAGTACTTC
V: TRBV11-2; J: TRBJ2-7; D: -; size: -; CDR3: CASSLVSSYEQYF; DNA: TGTGCCAGCAGCTTAGTTTCTTCCTACGAGCAGTACTTC
V: TRBV25-1; J: TRBJ1-6; D: -; size: -; CDR3: CASSEGWQVNSPLHF; DNA: TGTGCCAGCAGTGAAGGATGGCAGGTAAATTCACCCCTCCACTTT
V: TRBV5-1; J: TRBJ2-7; D: -; size: -; CDR3: CASSGGNFNEQYF; DNA: TGCGCCAGCAGTGGAGGAAATTTTAACGAGCAGTACTTC
V: TRBV28; J: TRBJ2-7; D: -; size: -; CDR3: CASLANSYEQYF; DNA: TGTGCCAGCTTGGCCAACTCCTACGAGCAGTACTTC
V: TRBV27; J: TRBJ2-2; D: TRBD2; size: once; CDR3: CASFPSGGMGTGELFF; DNA: TGTGCCAGCTTTCCCAGCGGGGGGATGGGAACCGGGGAGCTGTTTTTT
V: TRBV6-2/TRBV6-3; J: TRBJ1-1; D: -; size: -; CDR3: CASSYSGGGTEAFF; DNA: TGTGCCAGCAGTTACTCGGGGGGCGGCACTGAAGCTTTCTTT
V: TRBV7-8; J: TRBJ2-7; D: -; size: -; CDR3: CASSAGELYYEQYF; DNA: TGTGCCAGCAGCGCCGGGGAGCTCTACTACGAGCAGTACTTC
V: TRBV15; J: TRBJ2-7; D: TRBD1; size: once; CDR3: CATSRGQGRDEQYF; DNA: TGTGCCACCAGCAGGGGACAGGGACGGGACGAGCAGTACTTC
V: TRBV7-2; J: TRBJ2-2; D: -; size: -; CDR3: CASSSRSPLRELFF; DNA: TGTGCCAGCAGCTCCCGGTCCCCACTACGGGAGCTGTTTTTT
V: TRBV7-3; J: TRBJ2-1; D: -; size: -; CDR3: CASSSARASEQFF; DNA: TGTGCCAGCAGCTCCGCCCGGGCGAGTGAGCAGTTCTTC
V: TRBV7-2; J: TRBJ2-1; D: -; size: -; CDR3: CASSAYNNEQFF; DNA: TGTGCCAGCAGCGCTTACAACAATGAGCAGTTCTTC
V: TRBV9; J: TRBJ2-7; D: -; size: -; CDR3: CASSKFGADLYEQYF; DNA: TGTGCCAGCAGCAAATTTGGGGCAGATCTATACGAGCAGTACTTC
V: TRBV24-1; J: TRBJ1-5; D: -; size: -; CDR3: CATSDFSGVQPQHF; DNA: TGTGCCACCAGTGATTTCTCGGGGGTTCAGCCCCAGCATTTT
V: TRBV11-2; J: TRBJ2-7; D: -; size: once; CDR3: CASSPGTSSYEQYF; DNA: TGTGCCAGCAGCCCGGGGACGAGTTCATACGAGCAGTACTTC
V: TRBV19; J: TRBJ1-2; D: TRBD1; size: once; CDR3: CASSTLAGQRGGYTF; DNA: TGTGCCAGTAGTACTCTTGCGGGACAGAGGGGAGGCTACACCTTC
V: TRBV28; J: TRBJ1-3; D: -; size: -; CDR3: CASSLRRGSGNTIYF; DNA: TGTGCCAGCAGTTTAAGGAGGGGCTCAGGAAACACCATATATTTT
V: TRBV7-2; J: TRBJ2-7; D: TRBD1; size: -; CDR3: CASSLDRTGPYEQYF; DNA: TGTGCCAGCAGCTTAGACAGGACAGGGCCCTACGAGCAGTACTTC
V: TRBV4-3; J: TRBJ1-1; D: -; size: -; CDR3: CASSLKLGGTEAFF; DNA: TGCGCCAGCAGCCTAAAGTTGGGGGGTACTGAAGCTTTCTTT
V: TRBV5-1; J: TRBJ1-3; D: -; size: once; CDR3: CASSLAGDRDTIYF; DNA: TGCGCCAGCAGCTTGGCGGGGGATCGAGACACCATATATTTT
V: TRBV7-9; J: TRBJ2-1; D: -; size: many; CDR3: CASSLALRTLSYNEQFF; DNA: TGTGCCAGCAGCTTAGCGCTGCGGACCCTCTCCTACAATGAGCAGTTCTTC
V: TRBV28; J: TRBJ2-7; D: TRBD1; size: once; CDR3: CASRMDRWSYEQYF; DNA: TGTGCCAGCAGAATGGACAGGTGGTCCTACGAGCAGTACTTC
V: TRBV10-3; J: TRBJ1-3; D: TRBD1; size: -; CDR3: CAIRQGDENTIYF; DNA: TGTGCCATCAGGCAGGGGGACGAAAACACCATATATTTT
V: TRBV4-2; J: TRBJ2-7; D: -; size: -; CDR3: CASSQEIGRVQYF; DNA: TGTGCCAGCAGCCAAGAGATAGGGCGGGTGCAGTACTTC
V: TRBV3-1/TRBV3-2; J: TRBJ2-1; D: -; size: -; CDR3: CASSQEKWSYNEQFF; DNA: TGTGCCAGCAGCCAAGAAAAGTGGTCTTACAATGAGCAGTTCTTC
V: TRBV29-1; J: TRBJ2-1; D: -; size: -; CDR3: CSASGTRNEQFF; DNA: TGCAGCGCGTCGGGAACCCGCAATGAGCAGTTCTTC
V: TRBV18; J: TRBJ1-2; D: TRBD1; size: -; CDR3: CASSPLGTGGDHGYTF; DNA: TGTGCCAGCTCACCACTAGGGACAGGGGGAGATCATGGCTACACCTTC
V: TRBV18; J: TRBJ2-7; D: TRBD2; size: -; CDR3: CASSPLEGGYYEQYF; DNA: TGTGCCAGCTCACCCCTCGAGGGAGGGTACTACGAGCAGTACTTC
V: TRBV3-1/TRBV3-2; J: TRBJ1-2; D: -; size: -; CDR3: CASSQAGVYGYTF; DNA: TGTGCCAGCAGCCAAGCCGGAGTCTATGGCTACACCTTC
V: TRBV7-2; J: TRBJ2-1; D: -; size: -; CDR3: CASSLVADEQFF; DNA: TGTGCCAGCAGCTTAGTTGCGGATGAGCAGTTCTTC
V: TRBV9; J: TRBJ2-3; D: -; size: -; CDR3: CASSAGLDTQYF; DNA: TGTGCCAGCTCGGCAGGGTTAGATACGCAGTATTTT
V: TRBV9; J: TRBJ1-5; D: -; size: -; CDR3: CASSEVPDAPQHF; DNA: TGTGCCAGCAGCGAGGTACCGGACGCGCCCCAGCATTTT
V: TRBV19; J: TRBJ2-7; D: -; size: -; CDR3: CASSGQVTYEQYF; DNA: TGTGCCAGTAGTGGGCAGGTAACCTACGAGCAGTACTTC
V: TRBV15; J: TRBJ1-1; D: TRBD1; size: -; CDR3: CATSRGGTGVNTEAFF; DNA: TGTGCCACCAGCAGAGGGGGGACAGGGGTGAACACTGAAGCTTTCTTT
V: TRBV28; J: TRBJ1-6; D: TRBD1; size: -; CDR3: CASSTTGTVLYSPLHF; DNA: TGTGCCAGCAGTACAACCGGGACAGTACTTTATTCACCCCTCCACTTT
V: TRBV2; J: TRBJ1-4; D: -; size: -; CDR3: CASTPGTRNEKLFF; DNA: TGTGCCAGCACCCCCGGGACACGAAATGAAAAACTGTTTTTT
V: TRBV3-1/TRBV3-2; J: TRBJ1-4; D: -; size: -; CDR3: CASTPSSRNEKLFF; DNA: TGTGCCAGCACCCCTTCGTCAAGGAATGAAAAACTGTTTTTT
V: TRBV2; J: TRBJ2-3; D: -; size: -; CDR3: CASRMGVYSTDTQYF; DNA: TGTGCCAGCAGAATGGGGGTCTATAGCACAGATACGCAGTATTTT
V: TRBV5-4; J: TRBJ1-1; D: -; size: few; CDR3: CAHSGENTEAFF; DNA: TGTGCCCACTCGGGGGAGAACACTGAAGCTTTCTTT
V: TRBV28; J: TRBJ2-7; D: TRBD2; size: -; CDR3: CASSFGLAGPGQYF; DNA: TGTGCCAGCAGTTTTGGCCTAGCGGGACCGGGGCAGTACTTC
V: TRBV9; J: TRBJ1-1; D: -; size: -; CDR3: CASSEVTEAFF; DNA: TGTGCCAGCAGCGAAGTCACTGAAGCTTTCTTT
V: TRBV6-5; J: TRBJ2-7; D: -; size: -; CDR3: CASRLVGGAYEQYF; DNA: TGTGCCAGTCGGTTGGTGGGGGGAGCCTACGAGCAGTACTTC
V: TRBV2; J: TRBJ1-2; D: -; size: -; CDR3: CASSLEVSGGYTF; DNA: TGTGCCAGCAGTCTGGAGGTTAGCGGCGGCTACACCTTC
V: TRBV18; J: TRBJ2-1; D: TRBD2; size: -; CDR3: CASSPFEASGSINEQFF; DNA: TGTGCCAGCTCACCATTTGAGGCTAGCGGGAGTATCAATGAGCAGTTCTTC
V: TRBV6-5; J: TRBJ2-7; D: TRBD1; size: -; CDR3: CASSYAAGTGVYEQYF; DNA: TGTGCCAGCAGTTACGCAGCCGGGACAGGGGTTTACGAGCAGTACTTC
V: TRBV29-1; J: TRBJ1-2; D: -; size: few; CDR3: CSSGETNYGYTF; DNA: TGCAGCAGCGGGGAGACTAACTATGGCTACACCTTC
V: TRBV7-2; J: TRBJ2-1; D: TRBD2; size: -; CDR3: CASSQDGTSREQFF; DNA: TGTGCCAGCAGCCAGGACGGGACTAGCAGGGAGCAGTTCTTC
V: TRBV18; J: TRBJ2-7; D: -; size: -; CDR3: CASSPTVESSYEQYF; DNA: TGTGCCAGCTCACCAACGGTAGAGAGCTCCTACGAGCAGTACTTC